This TCR beta chain comes out of a study of shared T cell receptors in the human thymus. The germline gives CDR1 SQVTM, CDR2 ANQGSEA. The CDR3 consists of 13 residues. V was pared by 7 bases and J by 6 bases, with 8 bases of the junction left unmatched. Sequencing was performed with immunoSEQ multiplex PCR; in TCRdb, only in-frame clones are kept and a portion is missing. There are some 640,000 clones in the sample; 80% to 90% occur only once, and roughly 0.0094% lies in the top ten. These data also formed part of another study, on human thymus T cells. That paper states: Donor material was obtained from healthy Finnish infants undergoing corrective surgery for congenital heart defects. During corrective heart surgery, resections were taken, and the thymus tissue came from them.

This sequence joins TRBV29-1 and TRBJ2-7; 11 bases fit TRBD1. Specimen: thymocytes. The receptor was isolated from a boy under three years old with a congenital heart defect. DNA for the CDR3: TGCAGCGCCCTCCGGGACAGGGGGATCGAGCAGTACTTC. Its translation: CSALRDRGIEQYF.